This TCR beta chain originates from a study of blood T cell repertoires in COVID-19. Study overall: Acute and convalescent COVID-19 samples came from the United States, Italy and Spain. From T cells, B-cell-depleted T cells, or PBMCs came the material, which was cDNA or gDNA.

This clone has more than one count but fewer than ten. As handled by the study authors: It was from reference gene primer amplification that nucleated cell counts were estimated. Sequenced by immunoSEQ multiplex PCR; TCRdb stores in-frame clones only, minus some. V, J and clone size derive from that table, while D and trimming were established from the DNA sequence. The repertoire holds about 230,000 clones, with around four fifths as singletons. CDR1 and CDR2 (germline): SGHVS, FQNEAQ. V dropped 2 bases and J dropped 0; count of bases not matched to a gene: 2. The CDR3 has 15 amino acids. The source of this sequence is a man older than 75 with acute or convalescent COVID-19. Source material: peripheral blood. The chain couples TRBV7-8 to TRBJ2-7; 9 bases map to TRBD1. CDR3 amino acids: CASSLSGQGSYEQYF. As DNA, the CDR3 is TGTGCCAGCAGCTTATCGGGACAGGGCTCCTACGAGCAGTACTTC.